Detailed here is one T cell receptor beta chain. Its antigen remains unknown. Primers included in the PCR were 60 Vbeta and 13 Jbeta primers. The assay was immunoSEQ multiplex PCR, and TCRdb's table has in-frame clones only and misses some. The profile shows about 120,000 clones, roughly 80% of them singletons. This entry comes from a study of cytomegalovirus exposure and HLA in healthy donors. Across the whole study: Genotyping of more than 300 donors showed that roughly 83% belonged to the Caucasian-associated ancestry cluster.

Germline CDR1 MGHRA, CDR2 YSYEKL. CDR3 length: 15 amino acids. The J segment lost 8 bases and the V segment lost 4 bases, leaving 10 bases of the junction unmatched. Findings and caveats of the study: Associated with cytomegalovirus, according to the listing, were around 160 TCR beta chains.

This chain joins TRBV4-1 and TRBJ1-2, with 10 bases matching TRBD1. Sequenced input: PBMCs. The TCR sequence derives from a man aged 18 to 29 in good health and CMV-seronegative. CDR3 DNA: TGCGCCAGCAGCCCTCTGGGACAGGGGAGTCGGGGCTACACCTTC. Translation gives CASSPLGQGSRGYTF.